A single sample is the source of the 20 T cell receptor beta chains below, sequenced in a study of blood T cell repertoires in COVID-19. Repertoires were generated with immunoSEQ multiplex PCR, while TCRdb's copy carries only in-frame clones and drops some. The data contain about 480,000 clones, 89% of them singletons. What was sequenced was peripheral blood. Receptors were obtained from a man younger than 35 with COVID-19, enrolled during active disease.

The genes are TRBV5-1 and TRBJ1-2; no clear D gene. The CDR3 totals 13 residues. The V end was cut by 4 bases, the J end by 4 bases, with 11 bases between. The germline CDR1 and CDR2 sequences are SGHRS and YFSETQ. CDR3 loop: CASSDDTFYGYTF. The CDR3 DNA reads as TGCGCCAGCAGCGACGACACCTTCTATGGCTACACCTTC.

This sequence joins TRBV10-3 and TRBJ1-1; no clear D. This CDR3 comprises 14 residues. CDR1 ENHRY and CDR2 SYGVKD come from the germline V gene. The CDR3 nucleotides are TGTGCTATCCGAACCGCCGGTTTGGTGACTGAAGCTTTCTTT. Amino acids: CAIRTAGLVTEAFF.

V and J are TRBV3-1 (or the pseudogene TRBV3-2) and TRBJ1-2, with 8 positions matching TRBD1. Trimming cost V 2 bases and J 7 bases; bases outside gene matches: 3. The CDR3 loop spans 13 amino acids. From germline, CDR1 is LGHDT and CDR2 YNNKEL (reference sequence). CDR3 residues: CASSQQGATGYTF. As DNA, the CDR3 is TGTGCCAGCAGCCAACAGGGGGCAACTGGCTACACCTTC.

This clone was detected only a few times. The V call is TRBV2, the J call TRBJ2-1; D remains ambiguous. The CDR3 is made up of 13 amino acids. Trimming left V 7 bases short and J 9 bases short, with 16 bases between. The germline CDR1 and CDR2 sequences are SNHLY and FYNNEI. CDR3 coding DNA: TGTGCCAGCATTCGGGTAGCTGCGGCTGAGCAGTTCTTC. Amino acid sequence: CASIRVAAAEQFF.

The J gene is TRBJ2-1, the V gene TRBV9; D might be TRBD2 (6 bases). Trimming removed 0 bases at V and 6 bases at J, with 13 bases between. Germline CDR1 SGDLS, CDR2 YYNGEE. The CDR3 has 15 amino acids. CDR3 sequence reads: CASSVVGGDLNEQFF. CDR3 DNA sequence: TGTGCCAGCAGCGTAGTAGGCGGGGATCTCAATGAGCAGTTCTTC.

The chain recombines TRBV7-3 with TRBJ2-1; D is undetermined. With 1 base removed from V and 0 bases from J, the gap between germline ends came to 10 bases. Germline CDR1 is SGHTA and CDR2 is FQGTGA. The CDR3 has 16 amino acids. The CDR3 region is CASSLSGQSSYNEQFF. The DNA for the CDR3 is TGTGCCAGCAGCTTAAGTGGGCAGAGCTCCTACAATGAGCAGTTCTTC.

The chain joins TRBV9 to TRBJ2-7; 7 nucleotides line up with TRBD2. With 0 bases clipped from V and 4 bases from J, the junction kept 7 bases outside the gene matches. The CDR3 loop spans 15 amino acids. Germline V lookup: CDR1 SGDLS, CDR2 YYNGEE. The CDR3, as DNA: TGTGCCAGCAGCGTAGGGGCGGGAGAGTCGTACGAGCAGTACTTC. It is translated as CASSVGAGESYEQYF.

This chain uses TRBV27 with TRBJ2-7; tentative D call: TRBD2 (5 bases). The germline V gene encodes CDR1 MNHEY and CDR2 SMNVEV (reference sequence). The length of the CDR3 is 13 residues. Trimming took 4 bases from V and 4 from J, leaving 11 bases between them. This CDR3 reads CASSSFSGYEQYF. The CDR3 DNA reads TGTGCCAGCAGTTCCTTCTCGGGGTACGAGCAGTACTTC.

In its sample, this clone was seen once. The rearrangement links TRBV7-9 to TRBJ1-2; D perhaps matches TRBD1 (6 bases). Germline loops: CDR1 SEHNR, CDR2 FQNEAQ (reference sequence). CDR3 length: 17 amino acids. Trimming stripped 1 base from V and 0 bases from J, with 15 bases between. CDR3 region: CASSLVTGPLTNYGYTF. CDR3 DNA: TGTGCCAGCAGCTTAGTCACAGGGCCCCTCACTAACTATGGCTACACCTTC.

The chain is built from TRBV5-4 and TRBJ2-7; 11 positions match TRBD2. Germline-derived CDR1 and CDR2 are SGHNT and YYREEE (reference sequence). The CDR3 spans 16 residues. J gave up 7 bases and V 4 bases, and 13 bases lay outside the gene matches. CDR3 residues: CASSTFLAGGPREQYF. CDR3 in DNA: TGTGCCAGCAGCACTTTTTTAGCGGGAGGGCCGAGGGAGCAGTACTTC.

This chain links TRBV18 with TRBJ1-5, with unresolved D. V was trimmed by 5 bases and J by 0 bases, leaving 14 bases between them. Germline V lookup: CDR1 KGHSH, CDR2 LQKENI. This CDR3 is built from 16 residues. The CDR3 spells CASSGLSSGSNQPQHF. The CDR3 nucleotides read TGTGCCAGCTCAGGACTTTCATCGGGTAGCAATCAGCCCCAGCATTTT.

This sequence joins TRBV10-3 and TRBJ1-1; 8 bases map to TRBD1. The CDR3 is made up of 14 amino acids. Germline lookup yields CDR1 ENHRY and CDR2 SYGVKD. The V gene end was trimmed by 3 bases and the J gene end by 10 bases; junction bases not matched to a gene: 10. CDR3 nucleotides: TGTGCCATCAGTGAACGGGGACAGGAAGCTACAGCTTTCTTT. It translates to CAISERGQEATAFF.

This sequence joins TRBV15 and TRBJ2-7; TRBD2 aligns across 7 bases. J gave up 0 bases and V 1 base, and 6 bases lay outside the gene matches. In germline, CDR1 is LNHNV, CDR2 YYDKDF (reference sequence). CDR3 length equals 16 residues. For the CDR3, the DNA is TGTGCCACCAGCAGAGTATTGGGGGGGAGCTCCTACGAGCAGTACTTC. It codes for CATSRVLGGSSYEQYF.

Concerning this clone itself: The junction differs from germline at one of its ends, possibly a read error. The chain employs TRBV7-9 and TRBJ2-3, with 10 bases matching TRBD2. The CDR3 totals 15 residues. Germline CDR1 is SEHNR and CDR2 is FQNEAQ (reference sequence). CDR3 amino acids: CASSLAGDLADTQYF. Here the CDR3 DNA reads TGTGCCAGCAGCCTAGCGGGAGATCTTGCAGATACGCAGTATTTT.

The rearrangement links TRBV29-1 to TRBJ2-7; possible D gene TRBD2, 6 bases. The germline V gene has CDR1 SQVTM and CDR2 ANQGSEA. V was clipped by 5 bases and J by 6 bases, with 17 bases between them. This CDR3 is 13 amino acids long. CDR3 coding DNA: TGCAGCGTTCCGGGAGAAGCCGGGTCCGAGCAGTACTTC. Amino acids: CSVPGEAGSEQYF.

The chain employs TRBV3-1 (or the pseudogene TRBV3-2) and TRBJ1-2; D is undetermined. Trimming cost V 0 bases and J 4 bases, with 12 bases left between them. Germline V CDR1 and CDR2: LGHDT, YNNKEL (reference sequence). This CDR3 region has 15 residues. In nucleotides, the CDR3 is TGTGCCAGCAGCCAAGATGTCAGGCCCCGCTATGGCTACACCTTC. Translation gives CASSQDVRPRYGYTF.

The chain recombines TRBV5-1 with TRBJ2-1; TRBD2 aligns across 10 bases. V lost 0 bases and J lost 3; bases outside the gene matches: 3. The CDR3 loop spans 16 amino acids. Germline CDR1 SGHRS, CDR2 YFSETQ. CDR3 in amino acids: CASSLVWTSGYNEQFF. The CDR3 nucleotides read TGCGCCAGCAGCTTGGTTTGGACTAGCGGCTACAATGAGCAGTTCTTC.

This chain links TRBV7-2 with TRBJ2-1, with 8 bases aligning to TRBD2. V lost 4 bases to trimming and J lost 5 bases; unmatched junction nucleotides: 10. The CDR3 totals 16 residues. Germline CDR1 is SGHTA and CDR2 is FQGNSA. CDR3 nucleotides: TGTGCCAGCAGCTCTGAAGGAAGCGGGAGCCACAATGAGCAGTTCTTC. Translating it yields CASSSEGSGSHNEQFF.

The chain couples TRBV27 to TRBJ2-3; TRBD1 matches 7 bases. The V and J ends lost 3 bases and 2 bases, in that order; junction bases with no gene match: 5. In germline, CDR1 is MNHEY, CDR2 SMNVEV (reference sequence). The CDR3 has 15 amino acids. The CDR3 spells CASSFRRGFTDTQYF. The CDR3 nucleotides read TGTGCCAGCAGTTTCCGCAGGGGGTTCACAGATACGCAGTATTTT.

CDR3 region: CASSPDRGRGEQYF. The DNA of the CDR3 is TGTGCCAGCTCACCGGACAGGGGGCGAGGCGAGCAGTACTTC. V gene TRBV18 combines with J gene TRBJ2-7; TRBD1 matches 11 bases. From germline, CDR1 is KGHSH and CDR2 LQKENI. V trimming: 3 bases; J trimming: 6 bases; junction bases outside the gene matches: 4. There are 14 residues in the CDR3.